Listed below are T cell receptor beta chains from one sample, sequenced in a study of cytomegalovirus exposure and HLA in healthy donors. The data were produced by immunoSEQ multiplex PCR, yet TCRdb's version contains in-frame clones alone and is incomplete. This table holds hundreds of thousands of clones, 70% to 85% found once. Specimen: PBMCs. Every receptor here comes from a male donor in good health and CMV-seronegative. Each CDR3 is given with its conserved first and last residue. D genes are given only for firm matches. The size field is filled for only some rows; it gives once, few, many or a size class.

D,V,length,J,size,DNA,CDR3
TRBD1,TRBV2,15,TRBJ2-1,-,TGTGCCAGCAATACCGACAGGGGAAGAAACAATGAGCAGTTCTTC,CASNTDRGRNNEQFF
-,TRBV28,12,TRBJ1-2,-,TGTGCCAGCAGCCCGGTTGAGTATGGCTACACCTTC,CASSPVEYGYTF
-,TRBV9,15,TRBJ2-3,-,TGTGCCAGCAGCGTATCAGGGGGGCTCACAGATACGCAGTATTTT,CASSVSGGLTDTQYF
-,TRBV7-9,12,TRBJ1-1,-,TGTTCCAGCAGCTTCGCGTGGACTGAAGCTTTCTTT,CSSSFAWTEAFF
-,TRBV6-6,16,TRBJ1-1,many,TGTGCCAGCAGTAAAGAGTACCGATTAATGAACACTGAAGCTTTCTTT,CASSKEYRLMNTEAFF
TRBD1,TRBV30,14,TRBJ1-5,-,TGTGCCTGGAGTGGGGGACAGGGGGTCCAGCCCCAGCATTTT,CAWSGGQGVQPQHF
TRBD2,TRBV11-1,15,TRBJ2-1,few,TGTGCCAGCAGCCCTAGCGGGAGCTCCTACAATGAGCAGTTCTTC,CASSPSGSSYNEQFF
-,TRBV7-9,13,TRBJ2-7,-,TGTGCCAGCAGCCGCTCCGAGAGGTACGAGCAGTACTTC,CASSRSERYEQYF
TRBD2,TRBV5-1,13,TRBJ2-7,-,TGCGCCAGCAGCTCTGGACTAGACTACGAGCAGTACTTC,CASSSGLDYEQYF
-,TRBV7-3,15,TRBJ2-3,-,TGTGCCAGCAGGATGTCTGGCACCCACACAGATACGCAGTATTTT,CASRMSGTHTDTQYF
TRBD2,TRBV11-2,16,TRBJ2-1,-,TGTGCCAGCAGCTTTCTACTAGCGGGCTCCTACAATGAGCAGTTCTTC,CASSFLLAGSYNEQFF
TRBD1,TRBV6-1,14,TRBJ2-7,-,TGTGCCAGCAGGAGGGGACAGGGAGTATACGAGCAGTACTTC,CASRRGQGVYEQYF
TRBD1,TRBV9,14,TRBJ1-2,-,TGTGCCAGCAGCATCACAGGGGAACGTTATGGCTACACCTTC,CASSITGERYGYTF
-,TRBV4-1,17,TRBJ1-5,once,TGCGCCAGCAGCCCCACGACAGCCACGATTAGCAATCAGCCCCAGCATTTT,CASSPTTATISNQPQHF
TRBD2,TRBV4-1,18,TRBJ2-2,-,TGCGCCAGCAGCCAACCCTCCTTGGGGGGGGGAAACACCGGGGAGCTGTTTTTT,CASSQPSLGGGNTGELFF
-,TRBV27,16,TRBJ1-5,-,TGTGCCAGCAGTTTATTGAGTGGGGCCGGCAATCAGCCCCAGCATTTT,CASSLLSGAGNQPQHF
TRBD2,TRBV5-8,15,TRBJ2-1,-,TGTGCCAGCAGCCCCATGGGACTAGCGGGAGTGGAGCAGTTCTTC,CASSPMGLAGVEQFF
-,TRBV5-1,15,TRBJ1-1,few,TGCGCCAGCAGCTTTGGTCCAGGGGTGAACACTGAAGCTTTCTTT,CASSFGPGVNTEAFF
TRBD2,TRBV27,13,TRBJ2-7,-,TGTGCCAGCAGTTTATCGGGAGGGGTCGAGCAGTACTTC,CASSLSGGVEQYF
-,TRBV14,14,TRBJ2-1,-,TGTGCCAGCAGCCAAGATAGCACCTACAATGAGCAGTTCTTC,CASSQDSTYNEQFF
-,TRBV16,16,TRBJ2-3,-,TGTGCCAGCAGCCACCTCGGGACAAACAGGGCAGATACGCAGTATTTT,CASSHLGTNRADTQYF
TRBD1,TRBV28,14,TRBJ2-1,-,TGTGCCGGGGGTTACAGGGGGCTTAGGAGTGAGCAGTTCTTC,CAGGYRGLRSEQFF
TRBD1,TRBV6-5,15,TRBJ1-1,-,TGTGCCAGCAGAGAATTGGGACAGGGGAACACTGAAGCTTTCTTT,CASRELGQGNTEAFF
TRBD2,TRBV5-1,15,TRBJ2-3,-,TGCGCCAGCAGCCCCCTCGCGGGAGGGTCAGGTACGCAGTATTTT,CASSPLAGGSGTQYF
TRBD2,TRBV5-6,16,TRBJ2-5,-,TGTGCCAGCAGCTTGGAGCCTAGCGGGAGGGCAGAGACCCAGTACTTC,CASSLEPSGRAETQYF
-,TRBV7-3,13,TRBJ1-2,-,TGTGCCAGCAGCTTAGGCGCGGGCTATGGCTACACCTTC,CASSLGAGYGYTF
-,TRBV4-2,17,TRBJ2-7,once,TGTGCCAGCAGCCTATCACCCGGGACACAGGACTCCTACGAGCAGTACTTC,CASSLSPGTQDSYEQYF
TRBD1,TRBV19,13,TRBJ2-5,-,TGTGCCAGTAGCGGACAGGGTCCAGAGACCCAGTACTTC,CASSGQGPETQYF
-,TRBV6-1,15,TRBJ1-6,-,TGTGCCAGCGGTGAACAGGTTACCTATAATTCACCCCTCCACTTT,CASGEQVTYNSPLHF
TRBD1,TRBV7-9,16,TRBJ1-1,-,TGTGCCAGCAGCGGCGGGACAGGCCTGATTAACACTGAAGCTTTCTTT,CASSGGTGLINTEAFF
TRBD2,TRBV7-8,19,TRBJ2-1,-,TGTGCCAGCAGCTTAATGGGACTAGCGGGGCCGACCTCCTACAATGAGCAGTTCTTC,CASSLMGLAGPTSYNEQFF
TRBD2,TRBV11-2,15,TRBJ2-1,-,TGTGCCAGCAGCTTAGAACTAGCGGAGTACAATGAGCAGTTCTTC,CASSLELAEYNEQFF
-,TRBV29-1,10,TRBJ2-7,-,TGCAGCGTTACTACCTACGAGCAGTACTTC,CSVTTYEQYF
TRBD2,TRBV19,14,TRBJ2-5,once,TGTGCCAGTAGTACGGGGGACGGGGGGGAGACCCAGTACTTC,CASSTGDGGETQYF
-,TRBV4-1,16,TRBJ2-1,-,TGCGCCAGCAGACCCACTAGCAGCATCACCTACAATGAGCAGTTCTTC,CASRPTSSITYNEQFF
TRBD2,TRBV18,16,TRBJ2-7,-,TGTGCCAGCTCACCGGCGAGGGGTAGCGGGAGCTACGAGCAGTACTTC,CASSPARGSGSYEQYF
TRBD1,TRBV9,17,TRBJ2-5,-,TGTGCCAGCAGCGTAAGTGGGATATCAGGGGGACCAGGGGCCCAGTACTTC,CASSVSGISGGPGAQYF
TRBD1,TRBV6-1,16,TRBJ1-1,-,TGTGCCAGCAGTGAAGAAATTGGAGGGGGCGAGACTGAAGCTTTCTTT,CASSEEIGGGETEAFF
TRBD2,TRBV28,15,TRBJ2-1,-,TGTGCCAGCAGTTTATTGCTAGCGGGAGACGGTGAGCAGTTCTTC,CASSLLLAGDGEQFF
TRBD2,TRBV7-2,14,TRBJ2-7,-,TGTGCCAGCAGCTTAGGCGGGAGTATCGGCGAGCAGTACTTC,CASSLGGSIGEQYF
-,TRBV7-2,14,TRBJ2-7,-,TGTGCCAGCAGCTTAGGAGTGGGAGGAAGCGAGCAGTACTTC,CASSLGVGGSEQYF
-,TRBV10-1,16,TRBJ2-5,-,TGCGCCAGCAGTGAGCTGGGCGGGACGGGCCAAGAGACCCAGTACTTC,CASSELGGTGQETQYF